This record covers a single TCR beta chain. Its antigen is undetermined. Per the germline V gene, CDR1 is MGHRA and CDR2 is YSYEKL. The CDR3 covers 18 residues. Trimming at V came to 1 base and at J to 4 bases, leaving 13 bases not matched to a gene. PCR was performed using 60 Vbeta and 13 Jbeta primers. Libraries were prepared by immunoSEQ multiplex PCR; TCRdb keeps only in-frame clonotypes and omits some of them. The sample lists 150,000 to 200,000 clones, about 84% occurring once. The record originates from a study of cytomegalovirus exposure and HLA in healthy donors. Study-level findings and limits: The authors judged a highly shared variant cluster likely a sequencing artifact.

Sequenced input: PBMCs. This TCR was sampled from a man aged 45 to 65 in good health and CMV-seronegative. The rearrangement uses TRBV4-1 and TRBJ2-3, with 8 bases that match TRBD2. This CDR3 is CASSQVGSRGGLSDTQYF. CDR3 bases: TGCGCCAGCAGCCAAGTTGGGAGCCGGGGGGGTCTCTCAGATACGCAGTATTTT.